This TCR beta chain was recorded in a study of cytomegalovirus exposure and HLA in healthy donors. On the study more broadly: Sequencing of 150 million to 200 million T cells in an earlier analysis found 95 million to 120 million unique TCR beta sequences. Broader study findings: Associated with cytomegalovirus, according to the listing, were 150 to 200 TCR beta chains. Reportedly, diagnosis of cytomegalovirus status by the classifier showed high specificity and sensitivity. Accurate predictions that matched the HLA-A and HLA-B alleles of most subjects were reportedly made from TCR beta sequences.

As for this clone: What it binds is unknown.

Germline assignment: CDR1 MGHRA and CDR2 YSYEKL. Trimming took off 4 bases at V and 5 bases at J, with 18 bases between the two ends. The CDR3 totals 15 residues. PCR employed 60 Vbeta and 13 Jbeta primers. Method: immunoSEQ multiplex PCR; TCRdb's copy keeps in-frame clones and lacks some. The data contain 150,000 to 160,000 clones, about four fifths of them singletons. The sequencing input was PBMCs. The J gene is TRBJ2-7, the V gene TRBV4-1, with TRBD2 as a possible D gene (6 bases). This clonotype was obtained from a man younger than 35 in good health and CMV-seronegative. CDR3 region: CASSRSTGVNNEQYF. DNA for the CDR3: TGCGCCAGCAGCCGGTCCACGGGAGTTAACAACGAGCAGTACTTC.